This T cell receptor beta chain was documented in a study of molecular identifiers for immune sequencing clone quantification (dated by TCRdb to 2016 to 2019). At the level of the whole study: For a replicate experiment, the RNA from either approximately 20,000 or 100,000 naive CD8 T cells was divided into five aliquots, and four of those aliquots went on to sequencing. The study was a methods study using CD8 T cells to benchmark molecular-identifier clustering-based TCR repertoire sequencing (MIDCIRS) and TCR RNA copy counting.

In this sample, this clonotype turned up many times. Its antigen remains unidentified. Within one base of it there is no much larger clone, and no base qualities were kept. Libraries of naive CD8 T cells were built from approximately 20,000 to 1,000,000 sorted cells, with 10%, 30% or 50% of the purified RNA used. On a BD FACSAria II, naive CD8 T cells were FACS-sorted as CD8+CD4-CCR7+CD45RA+ and collected into RLT Plus buffer. Detection sensitivity was tested by spiking Jurkat RNA equal to some 11 TCR copies' worth into samples containing roughly 19,000-1,000,000 naive CD8 T cells. Enrichment of CD8 T cells was performed with RosetteSep CD8+ T Cell Enrichment Cocktail and Ficoll-Paque, after which ACK red cell lysis was carried out. Study-wide conclusions, independent of this receptor: Spiked-in Jurkat TCR RNA (roughly 10 copies' worth), which is not part of the donor repertoire, was contained in the naive libraries. In CMV-specific effector cells, over 99% of molecules were held by clones above 20 RNA copies, whereas under 1% of molecules were held by such clones in naive cells. Modeling indicated approximately 3 TCR RNA copies recovered per cell, compared with approximately 10 by digital PCR, which implies a capture efficiency of 25% to 35%. Without barcode sub-clustering, chimeric consensus sequences inflated TCR diversity; chimeras reached as high as 47%. Identical TCR molecules sharing a barcode could cause highly expanded clone sizes to be underestimated. Spiked-in Jurkat TCR RNA equal to a single cell's worth was reported to be detectable even within 1,100,000 naive CD8 T cells.

Libraries came from PCR. This sample was sequenced with an Illumina HiSeq 4000. Bulk TCR libraries were made following a previously described method, with the TCR primers given in Table S5. Purification of total RNA was performed with the Qiagen AllPrep DNA/RNA kit. Before analysis, reads from multiple sequencing runs of the same library were pooled. The authors' pipeline ran thus. Reads were retained only if their TCR constant sequence matched exactly, and those retained reads were trimmed to 150 nt and grouped according to their 12-nt molecular barcodes. Within each barcode group, reads were sub-clustered at a 15% Levenshtein threshold, and quality-weighted consensus sequences were built per RNA molecule. Non-functional sequences were discarded, and so were lower-count sequences lying one edit away from another sequence. Based on fitting two negative binomial distributions, any barcode sub-cluster with under 20% of the maximum read count was discarded. TCRdb reran the public reads through fastp at Q25 and MiXCR, keeping productive beta chains. Identical CDR3 protein sequences are pooled into one entry, listed with their most common genes and DNA. These V and J calls rely on TCRdb rather than the paper's analysis. The sample table records about 63,000 distinct CDR3 sequences; over 15% of these occur just once. The ten largest clones capture more than 1.3% of the sample.

V and J are truncated by 8 bases and 4 bases respectively, leaving an intervening sequence of 12 bases. The CDR3 spans 13 residues, from the cysteine through the phenylalanine. Solely the CDR3 DNA is kept, with 39 bases framed from the first base. CDR1 and CDR2 are read off the germline V gene (reference sequence) as MNHNY and SVGAGI. This receptor was obtained from a human donor in good health. Some libraries in this study had Jurkat cell RNA spiked in. The chain was built from TRBV6-6 and TRBJ1-5; the D gene is not confidently resolved. The sample consisted of naive CD8+ T cells from blood, with Jurkat cell RNA spiked in. The cell subset or site label of this sample denotes: FACS-sorted CD8+CD4-CCR7+CD45RA+ naive T cells. The sequenced DNA: TGTGCCAGCGGTTCCCCCGGGAATCAGCCCCAGCATTTT. This encodes CASGSPGNQPQHF.